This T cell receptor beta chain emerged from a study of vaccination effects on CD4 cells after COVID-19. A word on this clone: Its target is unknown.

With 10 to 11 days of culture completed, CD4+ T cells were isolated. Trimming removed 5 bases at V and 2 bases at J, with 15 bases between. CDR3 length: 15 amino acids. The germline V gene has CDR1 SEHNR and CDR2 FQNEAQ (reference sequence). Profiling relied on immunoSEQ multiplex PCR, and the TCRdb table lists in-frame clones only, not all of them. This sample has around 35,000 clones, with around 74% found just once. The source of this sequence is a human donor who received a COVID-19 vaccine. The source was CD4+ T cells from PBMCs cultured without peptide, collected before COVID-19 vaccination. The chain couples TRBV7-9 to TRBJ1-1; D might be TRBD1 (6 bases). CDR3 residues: CASSPKPQGNTEAFF. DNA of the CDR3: TGTGCCAGCAGCCCCAAACCACAGGGAAACACTGAAGCTTTCTTT.